This T cell receptor beta chain was profiled in a study of early T cells in non-severe SARS-CoV-2 infection. This clonotype was picked up many times. Trimming left V 6 bases short and J 3 bases short, with 8 bases between. Germline values: CDR1 WSHSY, CDR2 SAAADI. This CDR3 is 12 amino acids long. MiXCR, applied by TCRdb to the 5' RACE reads, yields one record per CDR3 protein. There are about 29,000 distinct CDR3 sequences in the sample; around 5.4% occur only once, and roughly 0.87% lies in the top ten. V is TRBV10-2 and J is TRBJ2-5; D possibly corresponds to TRBD1 (5 bases). Sequenced: whole blood. The TCR sequence derives from an adult who was a healthcare worker with PCR-confirmed SARS-CoV-2 infection or an uninfected control (not recorded which). DNA of the CDR3: TGCGCCAGCAGGGACATTGAAGAGACCCAGTACTTC. Translated: CASRDIEETQYF.